This T cell receptor beta chain was sequenced during a study of T-cell memory formation after mild COVID-19. Study at large: Each donor largely had its own TCR clusters. Findings and caveats of the study: Clonal second-wave expansions that peaked on day 37 had unconfirmed SARS-CoV-2 specificity.

V was clipped by 6 bases and J by 2 bases, with 14 bases between them. The CDR3 contains 15 residues. This clonotype has only a few counts. Antigen specificity is unknown. TCRdb reprocessed the 5' RACE reads with MiXCR, giving one entry per CDR3 protein. Among nearly 110,000 distinct CDR3 sequences listed, around an eighth were seen once. The rearrangement links TRBV12-3 or TRBV12-4 to TRBJ1-5; perhaps TRBD1 as D (5 bases). The sequence came from an adult woman who had mild COVID-19 (a few samples of this study predate the infection). Cell type and time point are not known. Sequenced: PBMCs or a T cell subset sorted from them (not recorded which). The CDR3 reads CASRPTGMGNQPQHF. The CDR3 coding sequence is TGTGCCAGCAGACCAACAGGAATGGGCAATCAGCCCCAGCATTTT.